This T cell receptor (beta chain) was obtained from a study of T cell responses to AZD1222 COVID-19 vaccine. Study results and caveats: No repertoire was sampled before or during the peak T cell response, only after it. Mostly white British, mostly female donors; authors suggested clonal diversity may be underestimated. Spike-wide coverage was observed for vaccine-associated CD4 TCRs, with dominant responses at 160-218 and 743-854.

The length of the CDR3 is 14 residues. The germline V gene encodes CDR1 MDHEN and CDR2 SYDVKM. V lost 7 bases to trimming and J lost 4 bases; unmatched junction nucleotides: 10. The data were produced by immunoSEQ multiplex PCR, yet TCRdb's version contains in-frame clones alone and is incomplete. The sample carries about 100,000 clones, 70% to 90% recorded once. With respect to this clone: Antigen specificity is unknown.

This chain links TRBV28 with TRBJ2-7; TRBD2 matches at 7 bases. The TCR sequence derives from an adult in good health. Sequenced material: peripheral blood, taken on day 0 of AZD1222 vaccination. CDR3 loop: CASIRPGLIYEQYF. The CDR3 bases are TGTGCCAGCATCCGGCCGGGACTAATATACGAGCAGTACTTC. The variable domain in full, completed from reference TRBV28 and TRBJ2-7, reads DVKVTQSSRYLVKRTGEKVFLECVQDMDHENMFWYRQDPGLGLRLIYFSYDVKMKEKGDIPEGYSVSREKKERFSLILESASTNQTSMYLCASIRPGLIYEQYFGPGTRLTVT.